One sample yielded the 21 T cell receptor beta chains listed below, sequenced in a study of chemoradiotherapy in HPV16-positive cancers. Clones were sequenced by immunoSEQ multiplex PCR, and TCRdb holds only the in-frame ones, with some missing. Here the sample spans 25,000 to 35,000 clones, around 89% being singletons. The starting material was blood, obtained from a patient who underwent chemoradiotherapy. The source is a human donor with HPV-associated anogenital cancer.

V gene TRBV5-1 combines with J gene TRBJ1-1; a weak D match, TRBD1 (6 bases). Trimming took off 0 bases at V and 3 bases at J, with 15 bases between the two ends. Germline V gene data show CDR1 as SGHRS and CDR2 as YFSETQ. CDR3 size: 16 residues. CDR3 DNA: TGCGCCAGCAGCTTGGTAGTCGGAGGGGGGGACACTGAAGCTTTCTTT. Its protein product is CASSLVVGGGDTEAFF.

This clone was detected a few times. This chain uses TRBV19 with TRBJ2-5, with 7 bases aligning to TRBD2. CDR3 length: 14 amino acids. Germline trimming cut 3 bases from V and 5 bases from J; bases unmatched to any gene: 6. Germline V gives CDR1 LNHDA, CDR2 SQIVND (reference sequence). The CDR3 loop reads CASSIGTTPETQYF. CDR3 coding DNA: TGTGCCAGTAGTATCGGGACTACGCCTGAGACCCAGTACTTC.

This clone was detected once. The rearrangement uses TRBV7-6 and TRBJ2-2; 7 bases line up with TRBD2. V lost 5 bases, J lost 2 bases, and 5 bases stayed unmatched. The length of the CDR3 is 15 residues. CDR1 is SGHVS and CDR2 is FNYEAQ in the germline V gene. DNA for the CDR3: TGTGCCAGCAGCCTTAGCGGGCCTAACACCGGGGAGCTGTTTTTT. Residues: CASSLSGPNTGELFF.

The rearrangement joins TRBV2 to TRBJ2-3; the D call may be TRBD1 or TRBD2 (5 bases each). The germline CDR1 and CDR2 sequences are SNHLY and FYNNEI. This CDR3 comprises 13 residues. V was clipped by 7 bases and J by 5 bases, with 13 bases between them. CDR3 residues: CASIRGVVDTQYF. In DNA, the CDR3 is TGTGCCAGCATAAGGGGAGTGGTAGATACGCAGTATTTT.

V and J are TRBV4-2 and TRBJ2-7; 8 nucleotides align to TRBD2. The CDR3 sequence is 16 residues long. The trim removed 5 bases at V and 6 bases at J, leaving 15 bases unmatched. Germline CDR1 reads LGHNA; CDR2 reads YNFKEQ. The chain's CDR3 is CASSLGRGGPLREQYF. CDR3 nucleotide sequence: TGTGCCAGCAGCTTGGGACGGGGGGGCCCCCTTCGCGAGCAGTACTTC.

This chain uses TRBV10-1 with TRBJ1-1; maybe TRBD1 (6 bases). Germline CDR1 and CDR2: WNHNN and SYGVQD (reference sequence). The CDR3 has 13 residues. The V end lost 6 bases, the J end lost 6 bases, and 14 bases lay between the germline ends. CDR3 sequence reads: CASSRQGIAEAFF. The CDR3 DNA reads TGCGCCAGCAGCCGTCAGGGGATCGCTGAAGCTTTCTTT.

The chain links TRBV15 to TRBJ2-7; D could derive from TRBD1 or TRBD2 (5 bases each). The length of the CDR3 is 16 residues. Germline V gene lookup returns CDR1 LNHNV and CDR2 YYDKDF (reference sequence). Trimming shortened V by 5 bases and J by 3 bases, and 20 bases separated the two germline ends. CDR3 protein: CATSGGKSSRDYEQYF. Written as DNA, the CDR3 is TGTGCCACCAGCGGAGGCAAAAGTAGCAGGGACTACGAGCAGTACTTC.

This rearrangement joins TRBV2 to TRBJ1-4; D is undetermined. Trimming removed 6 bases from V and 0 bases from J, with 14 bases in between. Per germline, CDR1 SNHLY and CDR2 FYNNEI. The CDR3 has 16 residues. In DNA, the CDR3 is TGTGCCAGCAGATATAGGGCGGAATCAACTAATGAAAAACTGTTTTTT. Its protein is CASRYRAESTNEKLFF.

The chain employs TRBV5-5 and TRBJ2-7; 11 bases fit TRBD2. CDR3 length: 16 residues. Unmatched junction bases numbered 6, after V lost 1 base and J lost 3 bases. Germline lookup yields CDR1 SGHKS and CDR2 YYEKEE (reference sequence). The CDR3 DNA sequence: TGTGCCAGCAGCTTGTCTTTAGCGGGAGGGTACTACGAGCAGTACTTC. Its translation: CASSLSLAGGYYEQYF.

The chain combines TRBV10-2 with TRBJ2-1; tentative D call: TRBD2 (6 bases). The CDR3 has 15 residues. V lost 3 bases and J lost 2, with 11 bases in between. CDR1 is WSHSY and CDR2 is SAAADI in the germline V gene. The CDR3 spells CASSDRRVTYNEQFF. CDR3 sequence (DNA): TGCGCCAGCAGTGACCGGAGGGTTACCTACAATGAGCAGTTCTTC.

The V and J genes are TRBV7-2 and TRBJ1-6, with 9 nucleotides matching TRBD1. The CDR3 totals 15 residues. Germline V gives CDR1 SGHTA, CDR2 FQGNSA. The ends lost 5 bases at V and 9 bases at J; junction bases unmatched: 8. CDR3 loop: CASSLGTGIFSPLHF. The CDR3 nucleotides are TGTGCCAGCAGCCTAGGGACAGGGATTTTTTCACCCCTCCACTTT. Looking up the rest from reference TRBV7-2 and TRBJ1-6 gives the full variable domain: GAGVSQSPSNKVTEKGKDVELRCDPISGHTALYWYRQSLGQGLEFLIYFQGNSAPDKSGLPSDRFSAERTGGSVSTLTIQRTQQEDSAVYLCASSLGTGIFSPLHFGNGTRLTVT.

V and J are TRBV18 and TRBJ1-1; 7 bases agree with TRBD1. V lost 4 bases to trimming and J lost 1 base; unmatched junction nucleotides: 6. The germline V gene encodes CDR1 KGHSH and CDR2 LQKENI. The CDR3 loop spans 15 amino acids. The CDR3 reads CASSHRDRKNTEAFF. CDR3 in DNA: TGTGCCAGCTCACACCGGGACAGAAAGAACACTGAAGCTTTCTTT.

CDR3 region: CASSTAGYNEQFF. The CDR3 DNA sequence: TGTGCCAGCAGCACAGCAGGGTACAATGAGCAGTTCTTC. The chain couples TRBV6-5 to TRBJ2-1; TRBD1 is a possible D gene (5 bases). The length of the CDR3 is 13 residues. In germline, CDR1 is MNHEY, CDR2 SVGAGI. Trimming stripped 6 bases from V and 4 bases from J, with 10 bases between.

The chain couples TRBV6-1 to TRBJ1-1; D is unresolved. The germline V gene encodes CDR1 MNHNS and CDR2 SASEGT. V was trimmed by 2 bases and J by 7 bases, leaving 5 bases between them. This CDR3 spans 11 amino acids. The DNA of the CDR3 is TGTGCCAGCAGTGAACCGGGTGAAGCTTTCTTT. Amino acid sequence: CASSEPGEAFF.

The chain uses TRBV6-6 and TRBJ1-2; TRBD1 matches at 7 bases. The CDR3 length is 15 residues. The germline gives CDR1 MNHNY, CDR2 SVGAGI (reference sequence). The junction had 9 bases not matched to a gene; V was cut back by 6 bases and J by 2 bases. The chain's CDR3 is CASSPDRASNYGYTF. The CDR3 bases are TGTGCCAGCAGCCCCGACAGGGCCTCGAACTATGGCTACACCTTC.

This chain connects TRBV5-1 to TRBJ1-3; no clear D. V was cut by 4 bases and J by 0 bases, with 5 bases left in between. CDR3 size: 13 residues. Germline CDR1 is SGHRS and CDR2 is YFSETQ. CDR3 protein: CASSEISGNTIYF. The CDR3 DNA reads TGCGCCAGCAGCGAGATCTCTGGAAACACCATATATTTT. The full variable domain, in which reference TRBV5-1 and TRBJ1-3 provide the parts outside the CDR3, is KAGVTQTPRYLIKTRGQQVTLSCSPISGHRSVSWYQQTPGQGLQFLFEYFSETQRNKGNFPGRFSGRQFSNSRSEMNVSTLELGDSALYLCASSEISGNTIYFGEGSWLTVV.

This CDR3 reads CASSPSGVTNEKLFF. CDR3 DNA: TGTGCCAGCAGCCCCAGTGGGGTTACTAATGAAAAACTGTTTTTT. This sequence joins TRBV11-2 and TRBJ1-4; D call uncertain. The CDR3 has 15 amino acids. Trimming shortened V by 5 bases and J by 2 bases, and 12 bases separated the two germline ends. The V gene's germline CDR1 is SGHAT and CDR2 FQNNGV.

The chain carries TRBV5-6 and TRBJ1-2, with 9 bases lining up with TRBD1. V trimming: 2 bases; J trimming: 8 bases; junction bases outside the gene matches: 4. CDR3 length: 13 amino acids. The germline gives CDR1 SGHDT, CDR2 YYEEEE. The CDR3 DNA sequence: TGTGCCAGCAGCTTAAAAGGACAGGGGGGCTACACCTTC. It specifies CASSLKGQGGYTF.

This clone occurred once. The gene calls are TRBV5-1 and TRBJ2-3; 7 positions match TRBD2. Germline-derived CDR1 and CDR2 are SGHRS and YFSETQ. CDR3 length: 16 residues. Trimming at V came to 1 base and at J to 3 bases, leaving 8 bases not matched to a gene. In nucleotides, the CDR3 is TGCGCCAGCAGCTTGAGTGATGGCGGGGGTACAGATACGCAGTATTTT. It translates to CASSLSDGGGTDTQYF. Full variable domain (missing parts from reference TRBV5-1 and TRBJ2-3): KAGVTQTPRYLIKTRGQQVTLSCSPISGHRSVSWYQQTPGQGLQFLFEYFSETQRNKGNFPGRFSGRQFSNSRSEMNVSTLELGDSALYLCASSLSDGGGTDTQYFGPGTRLTVL.

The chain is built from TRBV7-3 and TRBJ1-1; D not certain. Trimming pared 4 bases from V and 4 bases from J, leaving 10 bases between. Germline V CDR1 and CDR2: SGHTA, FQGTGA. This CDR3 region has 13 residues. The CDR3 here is CASSYLAGTEAFF. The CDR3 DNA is TGTGCCAGCAGCTACTTGGCAGGCACTGAAGCTTTCTTT.

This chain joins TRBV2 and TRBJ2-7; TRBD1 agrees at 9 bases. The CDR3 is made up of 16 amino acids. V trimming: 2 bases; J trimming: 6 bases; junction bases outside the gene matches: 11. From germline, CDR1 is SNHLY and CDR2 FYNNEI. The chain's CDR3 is CASSEFGDRELPEQYF. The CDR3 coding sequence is TGTGCCAGCAGTGAATTTGGGGACAGGGAACTTCCCGAGCAGTACTTC.